This T cell receptor beta chain stems from a study of spatial heterogeneity in lung cancer. Study at large: Compared with alpha-chain sequences, beta-chain sequences were consistently detected in greater numbers. Study-wide points: The study found ubiquitous expanded tumor TCRs in blood more at resection than follow-up.

This clonotype has at least ten counts. Its antigen is undetermined. Germline V gene sequence: CDR1 SEHNR, CDR2 FQNEAQ (reference sequence). V gave up 5 bases and J gave up 2 bases; unmatched junction bases: 5. This CDR3 spans 16 amino acids. Time point reported: sample taken at primary tumor resection. Tumor, nontumor lung or frozen PBMC supplied whole RNA that was sequenced unsorted. Samples were donated by 72 untreated early-stage non-small cell lung cancer patients. TCRdb redid the calling of the 5' RACE reads with MiXCR, one entry per CDR3 protein. The table records around 40,000 distinct CDR3 sequences, under 7% of them present only once.

The material was PBMCs, obtained at surgery. The rearrangement uses TRBV7-9 and TRBJ2-3; the match to TRBD2 covers 12 bases. The receptor's source is a male donor with early-stage non-small cell lung cancer. The CDR3 sequence: CASSPGLAGSTDTQYF. CDR3 DNA sequence: TGTGCCAGCAGCCCCGGACTAGCGGGGTCCACAGATACGCAGTATTTT.